The next 11 T cell receptor beta chains were all read from a single sample in a study of blood T cell repertoires in COVID-19. Some clones are missing from TCRdb's copy, which holds only in-frame ones; the method was immunoSEQ multiplex PCR. The sample has 180,000 or so clones, roughly 82% seen once. Sequencing used PBMCs or T cells enriched from blood (not recorded which). The source is a woman in her 30s who had recovered from COVID-19.

The V gene is TRBV2, the J gene TRBJ2-6; tentatively, D is TRBD1 (5 bases). CDR1 SNHLY and CDR2 FYNNEI come from the germline V gene. This CDR3 has 16 amino acids. The V end was cut by 6 bases, the J end by 0 bases, with 12 bases between. The CDR3 DNA reads TGTGCCAGCAGAATAGACAGTACCTCTGGGGCCAACGTCCTGACTTTC. It yields the protein CASRIDSTSGANVLTF.

This rearrangement joins TRBV29-1 to TRBJ2-2; D gene unclear. There are 12 residues in the CDR3. Germline V CDR1 and CDR2: SQVTM, ANQGSEA. V gave up 2 bases and J gave up 1 base, with 2 bases separating them. The CDR3 nucleotides read TGCAGCGTTGAACAGAACACCGGGGAGCTGTTTTTT. This sequence encodes CSVEQNTGELFF.

This chain connects TRBV28 to TRBJ2-7; maybe TRBD2 (7 bases). V was pared by 6 bases and J by 0 bases, with 15 bases between. Germline V gene lookup returns CDR1 MDHEN and CDR2 SYDVKM. This CDR3 contains 15 residues. The DNA of the CDR3 is TGTGCCAGCAGGGTAGGGGGGAGGGTCTCCTACGAGCAGTACTTC. Protein sequence: CASRVGGRVSYEQYF.

This clone was seen a few times. V is TRBV5-4 and J is TRBJ2-2; 8 bases agree with TRBD1. V shed 2 bases, J shed 1 base, and the junction held 4 bases outside the gene matches. Per the germline V gene, CDR1 is SGHNT and CDR2 is YYREEE (reference sequence). This CDR3 contains 16 residues. This CDR3 is CASSLPGTGNTGELFF. CDR3 sequence (DNA): TGTGCCAGCAGCTTACCCGGGACAGGGAACACCGGGGAGCTGTTTTTT.

The chain combines TRBV4-1 with TRBJ2-7; D remains ambiguous. V lost 3 bases and J lost 3, with 9 bases in between. Germline lookup yields CDR1 MGHRA and CDR2 YSYEKL. The length of the CDR3 is 13 residues. The CDR3 is CASSHSTGYEQYF. DNA of the CDR3: TGCGCCAGCAGCCACTCCACTGGCTACGAGCAGTACTTC.

The CDR3 region has the DNA TGTGCCAGCAGCCCCCAATCGAACAGGGTATATGGCTACACCTTC. This gives the protein CASSPQSNRVYGYTF. J is TRBJ1-2 and V is TRBV9, with D possibly matching TRBD1 (6 bases). This CDR3 contains 15 residues. Germline V gene lookup returns CDR1 SGDLS and CDR2 YYNGEE. V was cut by 4 bases and J by 5 bases, with 18 bases left in between.

The chain combines TRBV11-3 with TRBJ2-7; 8 nucleotides align to TRBD1. Germline loops: CDR1 SGHNT, CDR2 YENEEA. This CDR3 comprises 13 residues. The junction had 4 bases not matched to a gene; V was cut back by 3 bases and J by 6 bases. The DNA for the CDR3 is TGTGCCAGCAGCTTCGGACAGGGTCTCGAGCAGTACTTC. This sequence encodes CASSFGQGLEQYF.

For the CDR3, the DNA is TGTGCCAGCAGTGTAGCGGGAGGGCGGGGAGATACGCAGTATTTT. Translated, it gives CASSVAGGRGDTQYF. The rearrangement joins TRBV25-1 to TRBJ2-3; 11 nucleotides align to TRBD2. The V and J ends lost 4 bases and 5 bases, in that order; junction bases with no gene match: 5. The germline CDR1 and CDR2 sequences are MGHDK and SYGVNS. This CDR3 has 15 residues.

This rearrangement joins TRBV11-2 to TRBJ1-1; D gene ambiguous. V was pared by 5 bases and J by 1 base, with 14 bases between. CDR3 length equals 15 residues. CDR1 is SGHAT and CDR2 is FQNNGV in the germline V gene. The CDR3 DNA is TGTGCCAGCAGCCCTCTGGGGAGAAGGAACACTGAAGCTTTCTTT. Amino acid sequence: CASSPLGRRNTEAFF.

In this sample, this clone turned up once. The rearrangement uses TRBV24-1 and TRBJ2-3, with D unresolved. Germline CDR1 is KGHDR and CDR2 is SFDVKD. The V and J ends lost 3 bases and 4 bases respectively, with 13 bases between them. This CDR3 has 15 residues. DNA for the CDR3: TGTGCCACCAGTGATCCACGACGAAGCGCAGATACGCAGTATTTT. Translated: CATSDPRRSADTQYF.

The rearrangement joins TRBV10-1 to TRBJ2-7, with 7 nucleotides matching TRBD2. J gave up 5 bases and V 2 bases, and 3 bases lay outside the gene matches. The germline V gene encodes CDR1 WNHNN and CDR2 SYGVQD (reference sequence). The CDR3 sequence is 13 residues long. The CDR3 protein is CASSETAGNEQYF. The CDR3 DNA reads as TGCGCCAGCAGTGAGACAGCGGGGAACGAGCAGTACTTC.